Presented here are 12 T cell receptor beta chains from one specimen sequenced in a study of blood T cell repertoires in COVID-19. The repertoire was sequenced with immunoSEQ multiplex PCR; TCRdb's copy has only in-frame clones and lacks some. The table lists some 300,000 clones, around 87% of them singletons. Material for sequencing was peripheral blood. The receptors were gathered from a man aged 70 or older with acute or convalescent COVID-19.

The rearrangement joins TRBV28 to TRBJ2-7, with D perhaps matching TRBD1 (5 bases). The CDR3 has 14 residues. Per germline, CDR1 MDHEN and CDR2 SYDVKM. Trimming cost V 6 bases and J 3 bases, with 15 bases left between them. The CDR3 DNA follows: TGTGCCAGCAGAACCGCAGGGTCGCACTACGAGCAGTACTTC. It codes for CASRTAGSHYEQYF.

The V and J genes are TRBV2 and TRBJ1-2, with D tentatively TRBD1 (6 bases). This CDR3 comprises 15 residues. Germline V gene lookup returns CDR1 SNHLY and CDR2 FYNNEI. V lost 8 bases and J lost 6, with 22 bases in between. The CDR3 region has the DNA TGTGCCAGCTCCCCTTTGGGGGCCGGTACTAATGGCTACACCTTC. Its protein product is CASSPLGAGTNGYTF.

V gene TRBV7-2 combines with J gene TRBJ1-1, with D tentatively TRBD1 (6 bases). V lost 3 bases and J lost 6, with 14 bases in between. There are 14 residues in the CDR3. Germline V gene sequence: CDR1 SGHTA, CDR2 FQGNSA. The CDR3 DNA follows: TGTGCCAGCAGCTTTGCAGGGGAGGGGTCTGAAGCTTTCTTT. This gives the protein CASSFAGEGSEAFF.

The rearrangement uses TRBV5-4 and TRBJ2-3, with 10 bases identical to TRBD2. The V and J ends lost 0 bases and 3 bases, in that order; junction bases with no gene match: 1. CDR1 SGHNT and CDR2 YYREEE come from the germline V gene (reference sequence). The CDR3 runs to 15 residues. The CDR3 coding sequence is TGTGCCAGCAGCTTGGGAGCGGGGGGGACAGATACGCAGTATTTT. Residues: CASSLGAGGTDTQYF.

The chain employs TRBV11-2 and TRBJ2-1, with 8 bases matching TRBD1. The ends lost 11 bases at V and 4 bases at J; junction bases unmatched: 10. Germline assignment: CDR1 SGHAT and CDR2 FQNNGV. The CDR3 totals 14 residues. CDR3: CAVSTGTGYNEQFF. The DNA of the CDR3 is TGTGCCGTATCAACCGGGACAGGTTACAATGAGCAGTTCTTC.

This chain links TRBV29-1 with TRBJ1-1, with 9 positions matching TRBD1. The CDR3 consists of 16 residues. The V gene's germline CDR1 is SQVTM and CDR2 ANQGSEA. V lost 5 bases to trimming and J lost 0 bases; unmatched junction nucleotides: 10. The CDR3, as DNA: TGCAGCGTTTCGGGACAGGGTCCCCTGATGAACACTGAAGCTTTCTTT. As protein: CSVSGQGPLMNTEAFF.

This clone was counted a few times. The chain employs TRBV7-9 and TRBJ2-4; D is perhaps TRBD1 (5 bases). Germline CDR1 is SEHNR and CDR2 is FQNEAQ (reference sequence). The CDR3 covers 13 residues. V was shortened by 2 bases and J by 8 bases, with 10 bases between the two germline ends. The DNA of the CDR3 is TGTGCCAGCAGCTTAACAGGCCGGGACATTCAGTACTTC. Residues: CASSLTGRDIQYF.

V gene TRBV4-2 combines with J gene TRBJ1-6; 8 bases line up with TRBD1. Per the germline V gene, CDR1 is LGHNA and CDR2 is YNFKEQ. The trim removed 0 bases at V and 13 bases at J, leaving 5 bases unmatched. The CDR3 spans 14 residues. The CDR3: CASSQEGTGGPLHF. Here the CDR3 DNA reads TGTGCCAGCAGCCAAGAAGGGACAGGTGGCCCCCTCCACTTT.

CDR3 in DNA: TGTGCCAGCAGCTTACAGGGGTTGAGCTCCTATAATTCACCCCTCCACTTT. Residues: CASSLQGLSSYNSPLHF. The chain is built from TRBV7-9 and TRBJ1-6, with D possibly being TRBD1 (6 bases). V lost 2 bases and J 0 bases, leaving 11 bases between the germline ends. CDR1 and CDR2 (germline): SEHNR, FQNEAQ (reference sequence). This CDR3 contains 17 residues.

The rearrangement joins TRBV3-1 (or the pseudogene TRBV3-2) to TRBJ1-2, with 7 bases lining up with TRBD1. Germline trimming cut 1 base from V and 4 bases from J; bases unmatched to any gene: 6. The CDR3 is 15 residues long. Looked up from germline, CDR1 is LGHDT and CDR2 is YNNKEL (reference sequence). In DNA, the CDR3 is TGTGCCAGCAGCCAAGGCCGGGACAGTGGCTATGGCTACACCTTC. Translating gives CASSQGRDSGYGYTF.

For the CDR3, the DNA is TGTGCCAGCAGCTTAACAGGGAGAACAGACCCTAGCACAGATACGCAGTATTTT. Amino acids: CASSLTGRTDPSTDTQYF. V and J are TRBV3-1 (or the pseudogene TRBV3-2) and TRBJ2-3; possible D gene TRBD1, 6 bases. Between the trimmed V and J ends, which lost 5 bases and 0 bases, there was a span of 21 bases. CDR3 length: 18 amino acids. The V gene's germline CDR1 is LGHDT and CDR2 YNNKEL (reference sequence).

The chain recombines TRBV11-2 with TRBJ2-5, with 8 positions matching TRBD1. V gave up 1 base and J gave up 9 bases; unmatched junction bases: 10. CDR1 and CDR2 from the germline V gene are SGHAT and FQNNGV. This CDR3 has 15 amino acids. The CDR3 loop is CASSLVQGASGPQYF. The CDR3 nucleotides read TGTGCCAGCAGCTTAGTGCAGGGGGCGAGCGGTCCCCAGTACTTC. The full variable domain, in which reference TRBV11-2 and TRBJ2-5 provide the parts outside the CDR3, is EAGVAQSPRYKIIEKRQSVAFWCNPISGHATLYWYQQILGQGPKLLIQFQNNGVVDDSQLPKDRFSAERLKGVDSTLKIQPAKLEDSAVYLCASSLVQGASGPQYFGPGTRLLVL.